The 24 T cell receptor beta chains below were found in one sample sequenced in a study of blood T cell repertoires in COVID-19. The method was immunoSEQ multiplex PCR; TCRdb's version includes in-frame clones alone and lacks a portion of them. Among 95,000 to 100,000 clones listed, 85% were seen once. Sequencing was performed on peripheral blood. Source of these receptors: a woman aged 65 to 85 with active or convalescent COVID-19.

The chain joins TRBV6-2 or TRBV6-3 to TRBJ1-2; 10 nucleotides line up with TRBD1. Germline values: CDR1 MNHEY, CDR2 SVGEGT. The CDR3 spans 17 residues. V dropped 2 bases and J dropped 5; count of bases not matched to a gene: 11. CDR3 residues: CASSYEGTGAFLYGYTF. CDR3 sequence (DNA): TGTGCCAGCAGTTACGAGGGGACAGGGGCCTTTCTATATGGCTACACCTTC.

This sequence joins TRBV2 and TRBJ2-1, with TRBD2 matching 14 bases. Losses at the gene ends were 4 bases for V and 0 bases for J; bases not matched to a gene: 11. Germline V lookup: CDR1 SNHLY, CDR2 FYNNEI. The length of the CDR3 is 20 residues. CDR3 amino acids: CASSAWKAGTSGSSYNEQFF. The CDR3 DNA follows: TGTGCCAGCAGTGCTTGGAAGGCCGGGACTAGCGGGAGCTCCTACAATGAGCAGTTCTTC. Full variable domain (outside the CDR3, taken from reference TRBV2 and TRBJ2-1): EPEVTQTPSHQVTQMGQEVILRCVPISNHLYFYWYRQILGQKVEFLVSFYNNEISEKSEIFDDQFSVERPDGSNFTLKIRSTKLEDSAMYFCASSAWKAGTSGSSYNEQFFGPGTRLTVL.

The chain recombines TRBV14 with TRBJ1-1; D is perhaps TRBD1 (5 bases). Germline V gene data show CDR1 as SGHDN and CDR2 as FVKESK. V lost 8 bases to trimming and J lost 4 bases, with 11 bases between them. This CDR3 is 12 amino acids long. The CDR3 coding sequence is TGTGCCAGCGGCGCCAGGGCCACTGAAGCTTTCTTT. Translation gives CASGARATEAFF. Variable domain in full (rest from reference TRBV14 and TRBJ1-1): EAGVTQFPSHSVIEKGQTVTLRCDPISGHDNLYWYRRVMGKEIKFLLHFVKESKQDESGMPNNRFLAERTGGTYSTLKVQPAELEDSGVYFCASGARATEAFFGQGTRLTVV.

This chain joins TRBV28 and TRBJ2-7, with a weak D call TRBD2 (6 bases). Per the germline V gene, CDR1 is MDHEN and CDR2 is SYDVKM. The CDR3 runs to 11 residues. Trimming shortened V by 8 bases and J by 4 bases, and 9 bases separated the two germline ends. The CDR3 DNA is TGTGCCAGCGGGGGGAGTTACGAGCAGTACTTC. Translation: CASGGSYEQYF.

V gene TRBV24-1 combines with J gene TRBJ2-3; a weak D match, TRBD2 (5 bases). The CDR3 consists of 17 residues. CDR1 is KGHDR and CDR2 is SFDVKD in the germline V gene. Trimming shortened V by 3 bases and J by 1 base, and 16 bases separated the two germline ends. The CDR3: CATSDPDPSGGTDTQYF. The CDR3 nucleotides read TGTGCCACCAGTGATCCCGACCCGTCCGGGGGCACAGATACGCAGTATTTT.

J is TRBJ1-1 and V is TRBV19, with 8 bases fitting TRBD1. This CDR3 comprises 15 residues. Losses at the gene ends were 5 bases for V and 1 base for J; bases not matched to a gene: 6. Germline CDR1 reads LNHDA; CDR2 reads SQIVND (reference sequence). The CDR3 region has the DNA TGTGCCAGTAGTCCCGACAGGGGTAAGAACACTGAAGCTTTCTTT. Amino acid sequence: CASSPDRGKNTEAFF. Full variable domain (rest looked up from reference TRBV19 and TRBJ1-1): DGGITQSPKYLFRKEGQNVTLSCEQNLNHDAMYWYRQDPGQGLRLIYYSQIVNDFQKGDIAEGYSVSREKKESFPLTVTSAQKNPTAFYLCASSPDRGKNTEAFFGQGTRLTVV.

The V call is TRBV7-9, the J call TRBJ1-2, with TRBD1 matching 9 bases. CDR1 is SEHNR, CDR2 FQNEAQ, per germline (reference sequence). V was pared by 4 bases and J by 2 bases, with 11 bases of the junction left unmatched. The CDR3 has 17 residues. This CDR3 reads CASSSTPGQGGNYGYTF. In DNA, the CDR3 is TGTGCCAGCAGCTCGACACCGGGACAGGGAGGGAACTATGGCTACACCTTC.

V and J are TRBV5-8 and TRBJ1-3; a weak D match, TRBD1 (6 bases). Germline V gene data show CDR1 as SGHTS and CDR2 as YDEGEE. Deletions cut 5 bases from V and 4 bases from J, with 16 bases between. The CDR3 sequence is 15 residues long. In DNA form, the CDR3 reads TGTGCCAGCAGTCTAACCTATGGGGGCGGAAACACCATATATTTT. Its translation: CASSLTYGGGNTIYF. The full variable domain, with the rest looked up from reference TRBV5-8 and TRBJ1-3, is EAGVTQSPTHLIKTRGQQATLRCSPISGHTSVYWYQQALGLGLQFLLWYDEGEERNRGNFPPRFSGRQFPNYSSELNVNALELEDSALYLCASSLTYGGGNTIYFGEGSWLTVV.

The chain is built from TRBV28 and TRBJ1-4; D is possibly TRBD1 (6 bases). Germline CDR1 MDHEN, CDR2 SYDVKM. CDR3 length: 13 amino acids. V was pared by 11 bases and J by 4 bases, with 14 bases between. Here the CDR3 reads CASLDRYNEKLFF. In DNA, the CDR3 is TGTGCCTCCTTGGACAGATATAATGAAAAACTGTTTTTT.

The chain recombines TRBV5-1 with TRBJ1-4, with 9 bases that match TRBD1. Per the germline V gene, CDR1 is SGHRS and CDR2 is YFSETQ. The J segment lost 2 bases and the V segment lost 2 bases, leaving 1 base of the junction unmatched. The CDR3 extends over 15 amino acids. The DNA for the CDR3 is TGCGCCAGCAGCTTAACAGGGGGCACTAATGAAAAACTGTTTTTT. Translating gives CASSLTGGTNEKLFF.

This chain joins TRBV11-2 and TRBJ2-2; 12 positions match TRBD2. Germline V gene lookup returns CDR1 SGHAT and CDR2 FQNNGV. The CDR3 extends over 15 amino acids. With V trimmed by 5 bases and J by 7 bases, 5 bases remained unmatched. The CDR3 here is CASSPTSGGSGELFF. The CDR3 bases are TGTGCCAGCAGCCCTACTAGCGGGGGGAGCGGGGAGCTGTTTTTT.

The chain combines TRBV7-6 with TRBJ1-1; 9 bases fit TRBD1. V was clipped by 8 bases and J by 6 bases; unmatched bases: 13. CDR3 length: 15 amino acids. Germline CDR1 reads SGHVS; CDR2 reads FNYEAQ. CDR3 sequence (DNA): TGTGCCAGCGCGCAAAGGACAGGGGATTACGCTGAAGCTTTCTTT. This translates into CASAQRTGDYAEAFF.

This clone has just one count. This chain joins TRBV12-5 and TRBJ1-4; 10 bases fit TRBD1. Germline CDR1 and CDR2: LGHNT and FRNRAP. The CDR3 has 14 amino acids. The ends lost 6 bases at V and 6 bases at J; junction bases unmatched: 4. CDR3: CASGLTGGYEKLFF. The CDR3 DNA sequence: TGTGCTAGTGGCTTGACAGGGGGCTATGAAAAACTGTTTTTT.

The rearrangement joins TRBV19 to TRBJ1-1; D is undetermined. Germline-derived CDR1 and CDR2 are LNHDA and SQIVND (reference sequence). V was shortened by 4 bases and J by 1 base, with 10 bases between the two germline ends. This CDR3 comprises 14 residues. Here the CDR3 reads CASSKPGQNTEAFF. The DNA for the CDR3 is TGTGCCAGTAGTAAGCCGGGTCAGAACACTGAAGCTTTCTTT.

This chain connects TRBV10-1 to TRBJ2-7, with D possibly being TRBD2 (5 bases). CDR3 size: 12 residues. From germline, CDR1 is WNHNN and CDR2 SYGVQD (reference sequence). The V end was cut by 4 bases, the J end by 2 bases, with 6 bases between. As DNA, the CDR3 is TGCGCCAGCAGTGCCGGGGCCTACGAGCAGTACTTC. Protein: CASSAGAYEQYF.

This rearrangement joins TRBV6-6 to TRBJ1-1, with 9 bases identical to TRBD1. J lost 4 bases, V lost 6 bases, and 6 bases had no gene match. Germline CDR1 reads MNHNY; CDR2 reads SVGAGI (reference sequence). The CDR3 is 14 amino acids. CDR3 protein: CASRPGQGVTEAFF. CDR3 DNA: TGTGCCAGCAGACCGGGACAGGGAGTCACTGAAGCTTTCTTT.

The chain links TRBV24-1 to TRBJ2-3, with 7 bases matching TRBD1. Germline V CDR1 and CDR2: KGHDR, SFDVKD. The CDR3 has 15 amino acids. V was pared by 4 bases and J by 12 bases, with 15 bases of the junction left unmatched. The DNA for the CDR3 is TGTGCCACCAGTGACTCTTCCCGAGACAGGGATAACCAGTATTTT. Translating gives CATSDSSRDRDNQYF.

This chain connects TRBV9 to TRBJ2-5; tentative D call: TRBD1 (5 bases). The CDR3 length is 15 residues. Looked up from germline, CDR1 is SGDLS and CDR2 is YYNGEE. The germline V and J ends were trimmed by 4 bases and 4 bases, with 17 bases remaining between them. CDR3 residues: CASSPGVTDPETQYF. In nucleotides, the CDR3 is TGTGCCAGCAGCCCTGGGGTGACAGATCCAGAGACCCAGTACTTC.

This clone was found once. The chain joins TRBV9 to TRBJ2-6; 14 nucleotides align to TRBD2. V lost 4 bases and J lost 2; bases outside the gene matches: 8. CDR1 is SGDLS and CDR2 is YYNGEE in the germline V gene. This CDR3 comprises 19 residues. This CDR3 is CASSPGRLAGGPGANVLTF. The CDR3 nucleotides read TGTGCCAGCAGCCCCGGGAGACTAGCGGGGGGGCCTGGGGCCAACGTCCTGACTTTC.

This chain uses TRBV18 with TRBJ1-5; D is unresolved. Germline values: CDR1 KGHSH, CDR2 LQKENI. This CDR3 region has 18 residues. V was trimmed by 4 bases and J by 7 bases, leaving 26 bases between them. DNA of the CDR3: TGTGCCAGCTCACTTAATGCTCCCTTTGGAGCCGGGAAACAGCCCCAGCATTTT. This encodes CASSLNAPFGAGKQPQHF.

The chain has TRBV18 and TRBJ2-1, with a tentative D call TRBD1 (6 bases). Trimming removed 5 bases from V and 2 bases from J, with 16 bases in between. CDR3 length: 16 amino acids. Germline CDR1 reads KGHSH; CDR2 reads LQKENI. The CDR3 nucleotides are TGTGCCAGCTCATCGTATACAGGGAACGCCTACAATGAGCAGTTCTTC. Translation: CASSSYTGNAYNEQFF.

This clone was detected a few times. CDR3 sequence: CASSPRTGAEQYF. CDR3 bases: TGTGCCAGCAGTCCGCGGACAGGGGCCGAGCAGTACTTC. The chain joins TRBV6-2 or TRBV6-3 to TRBJ2-7; the match to TRBD1 covers 9 bases. In germline, CDR1 is MNHEY, CDR2 SVGEGT. V lost 5 bases, J lost 6 bases, and 5 bases stayed unmatched. This CDR3 region has 13 residues.

This rearrangement joins TRBV7-9 to TRBJ1-2; D unclear. Germline V gene lookup returns CDR1 SEHNR and CDR2 FQNEAQ (reference sequence). The CDR3 has 16 residues. V lost 0 bases and J lost 4, with 15 bases in between. In DNA form, the CDR3 reads TGTGCCAGCAGCTTAGCCCGGGGTTTGGAGGGCTATGGCTACACCTTC. This gives the protein CASSLARGLEGYGYTF.

The chain has TRBV7-2 and TRBJ2-5, with TRBD1 matching over 7 bases. The CDR3 contains 15 residues. The V segment lost 1 base and the J segment 1 base; nucleotides outside the gene matches: 3. Germline V CDR1 and CDR2: SGHTA, FQGNSA. The DNA for the CDR3 is TGTGCCAGCAGCTTAGGATGGACAGGCCAAGAGACCCAGTACTTC. Translation: CASSLGWTGQETQYF.